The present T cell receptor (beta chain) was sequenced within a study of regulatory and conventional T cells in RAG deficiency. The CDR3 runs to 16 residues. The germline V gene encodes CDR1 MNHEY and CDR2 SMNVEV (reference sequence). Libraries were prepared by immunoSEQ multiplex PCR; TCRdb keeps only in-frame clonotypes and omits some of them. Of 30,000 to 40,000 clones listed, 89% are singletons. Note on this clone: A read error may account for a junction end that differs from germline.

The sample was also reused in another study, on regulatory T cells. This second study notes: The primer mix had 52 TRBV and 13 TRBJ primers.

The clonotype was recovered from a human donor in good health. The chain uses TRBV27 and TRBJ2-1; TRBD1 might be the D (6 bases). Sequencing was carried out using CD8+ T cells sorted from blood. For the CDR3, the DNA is TGTGCCAGCAGTTTATTCACAGGGAGCTCCCACAATGAGCAGTTCTTC. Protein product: CASSLFTGSSHNEQFF.